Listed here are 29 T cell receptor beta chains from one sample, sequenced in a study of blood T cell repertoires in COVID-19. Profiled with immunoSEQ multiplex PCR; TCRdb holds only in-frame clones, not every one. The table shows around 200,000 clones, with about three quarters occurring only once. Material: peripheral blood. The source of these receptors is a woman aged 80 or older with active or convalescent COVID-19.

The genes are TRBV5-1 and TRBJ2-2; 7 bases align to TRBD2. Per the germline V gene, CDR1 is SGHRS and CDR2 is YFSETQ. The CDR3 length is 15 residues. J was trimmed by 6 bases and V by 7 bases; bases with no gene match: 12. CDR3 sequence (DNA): TGCGCCAGCGCTTTGGAGACTAGCCTCCCCGGGGAGCTGTTTTTT. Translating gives CASALETSLPGELFF.

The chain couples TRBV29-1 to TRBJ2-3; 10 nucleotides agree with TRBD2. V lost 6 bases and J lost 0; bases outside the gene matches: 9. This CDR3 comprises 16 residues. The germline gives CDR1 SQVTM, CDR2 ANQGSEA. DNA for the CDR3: TGCAGCGTGACCACCTCTAGCGGGGGAAGCACAGATACGCAGTATTTT. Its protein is CSVTTSSGGSTDTQYF.

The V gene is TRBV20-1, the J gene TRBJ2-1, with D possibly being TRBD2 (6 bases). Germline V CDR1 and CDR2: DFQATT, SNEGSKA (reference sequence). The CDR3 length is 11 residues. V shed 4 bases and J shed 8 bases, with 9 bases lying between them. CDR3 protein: CSATTRDEQFF. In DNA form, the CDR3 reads TGCAGTGCTACGACTAGGGATGAGCAGTTCTTC.

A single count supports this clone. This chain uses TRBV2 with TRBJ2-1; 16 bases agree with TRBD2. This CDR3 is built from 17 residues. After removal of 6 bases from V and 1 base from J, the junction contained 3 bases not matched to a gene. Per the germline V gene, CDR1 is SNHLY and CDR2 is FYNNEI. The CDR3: CASRGLAGGRSYNEQFF. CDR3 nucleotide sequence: TGTGCCAGCAGGGGACTAGCGGGGGGGCGATCCTACAATGAGCAGTTCTTC.

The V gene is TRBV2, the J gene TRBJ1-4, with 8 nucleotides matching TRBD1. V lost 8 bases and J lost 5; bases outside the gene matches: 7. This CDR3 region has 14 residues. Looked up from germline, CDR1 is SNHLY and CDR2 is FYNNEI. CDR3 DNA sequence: TGTGCCAGCGGCAGGGGGCAGGAGAATGAAAAACTGTTTTTT. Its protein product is CASGRGQENEKLFF.

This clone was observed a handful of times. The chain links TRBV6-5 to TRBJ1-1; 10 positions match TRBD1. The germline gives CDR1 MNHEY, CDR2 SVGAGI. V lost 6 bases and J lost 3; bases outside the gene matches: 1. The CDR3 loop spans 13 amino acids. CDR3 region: CASSGTGDTEAFF. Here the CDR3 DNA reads TGTGCCAGCAGCGGGACAGGGGACACTGAAGCTTTCTTT.

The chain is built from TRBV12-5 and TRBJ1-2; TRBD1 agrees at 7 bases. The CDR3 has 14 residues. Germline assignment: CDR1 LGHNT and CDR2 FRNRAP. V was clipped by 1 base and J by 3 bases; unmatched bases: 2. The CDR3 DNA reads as TGTGCTAGTGGTTTGGGACAGGGTTACTATGGCTACACCTTC. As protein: CASGLGQGYYGYTF.

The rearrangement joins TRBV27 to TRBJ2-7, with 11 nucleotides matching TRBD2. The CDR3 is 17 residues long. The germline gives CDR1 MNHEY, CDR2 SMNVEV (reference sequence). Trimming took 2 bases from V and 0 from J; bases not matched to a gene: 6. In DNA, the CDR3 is TGTGCCAGCAGTTTACTAGCGGGGGGTTTCAGCTCCTACGAGCAGTACTTC. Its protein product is CASSLLAGGFSSYEQYF.

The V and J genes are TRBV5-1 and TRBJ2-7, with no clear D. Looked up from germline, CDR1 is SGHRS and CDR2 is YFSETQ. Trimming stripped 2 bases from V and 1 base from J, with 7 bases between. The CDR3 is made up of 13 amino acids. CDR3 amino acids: CASSFSQSYEQYF. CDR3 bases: TGCGCCAGCAGCTTTTCACAATCCTACGAGCAGTACTTC.

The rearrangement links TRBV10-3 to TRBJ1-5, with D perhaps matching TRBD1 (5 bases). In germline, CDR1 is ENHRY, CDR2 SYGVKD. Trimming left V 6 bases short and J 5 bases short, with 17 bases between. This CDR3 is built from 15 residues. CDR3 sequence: CAISPTRGVDQPQHF. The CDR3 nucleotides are TGTGCCATCAGCCCCACCCGGGGGGTGGATCAGCCCCAGCATTTT.

CDR3 region: CASSLDRQETQYF. The DNA for the CDR3 is TGTGCCAGCAGCCTAGACAGACAAGAGACCCAGTACTTC. The chain links TRBV5-4 to TRBJ2-5; weak D call: TRBD1 (5 bases). This CDR3 has 13 amino acids. The germline CDR1 and CDR2 sequences are SGHNT and YYREEE (reference sequence). V gave up 4 bases and J gave up 2 bases, with 9 bases separating them.

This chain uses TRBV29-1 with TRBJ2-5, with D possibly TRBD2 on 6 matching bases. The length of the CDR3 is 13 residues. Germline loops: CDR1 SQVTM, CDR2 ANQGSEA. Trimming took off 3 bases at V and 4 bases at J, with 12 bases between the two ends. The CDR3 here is CSVDGGFGETQYF. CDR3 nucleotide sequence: TGCAGCGTTGACGGGGGTTTCGGAGAGACCCAGTACTTC.

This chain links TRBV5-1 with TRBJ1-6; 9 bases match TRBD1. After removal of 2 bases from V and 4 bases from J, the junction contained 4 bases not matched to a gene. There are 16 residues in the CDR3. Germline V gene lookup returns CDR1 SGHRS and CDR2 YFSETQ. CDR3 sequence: CASSLQGAEYNSPLHF. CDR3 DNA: TGCGCCAGCAGCTTACAGGGGGCTGAGTATAATTCACCCCTCCACTTT.

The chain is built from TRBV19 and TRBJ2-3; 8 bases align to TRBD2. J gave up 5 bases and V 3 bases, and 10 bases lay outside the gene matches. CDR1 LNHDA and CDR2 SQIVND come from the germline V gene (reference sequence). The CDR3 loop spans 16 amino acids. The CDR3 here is CASSMGRRGGQDTQYF. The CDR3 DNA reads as TGTGCCAGTAGTATGGGGCGTCGGGGGGGCCAAGATACGCAGTATTTT. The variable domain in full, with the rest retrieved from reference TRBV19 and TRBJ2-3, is DGGITQSPKYLFRKEGQNVTLSCEQNLNHDAMYWYRQDPGQGLRLIYYSQIVNDFQKGDIAEGYSVSREKKESFPLTVTSAQKNPTAFYLCASSMGRRGGQDTQYFGPGTRLTVL.

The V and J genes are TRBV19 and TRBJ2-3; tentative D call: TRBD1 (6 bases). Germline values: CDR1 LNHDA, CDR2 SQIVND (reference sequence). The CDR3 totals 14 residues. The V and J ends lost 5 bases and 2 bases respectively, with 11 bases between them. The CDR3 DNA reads TGTGCCAGTAGTCTCGGACAGATCACAGATACGCAGTATTTT. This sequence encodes CASSLGQITDTQYF. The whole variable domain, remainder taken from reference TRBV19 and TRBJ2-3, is DGGITQSPKYLFRKEGQNVTLSCEQNLNHDAMYWYRQDPGQGLRLIYYSQIVNDFQKGDIAEGYSVSREKKESFPLTVTSAQKNPTAFYLCASSLGQITDTQYFGPGTRLTVL.

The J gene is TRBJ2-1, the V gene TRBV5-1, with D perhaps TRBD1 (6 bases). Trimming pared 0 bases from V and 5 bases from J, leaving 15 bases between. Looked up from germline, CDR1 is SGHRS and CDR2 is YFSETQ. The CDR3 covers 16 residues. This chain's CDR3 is CASSLEAGDRHNEQFF. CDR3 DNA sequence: TGCGCCAGCAGCTTGGAGGCAGGGGATAGGCACAATGAGCAGTTCTTC.

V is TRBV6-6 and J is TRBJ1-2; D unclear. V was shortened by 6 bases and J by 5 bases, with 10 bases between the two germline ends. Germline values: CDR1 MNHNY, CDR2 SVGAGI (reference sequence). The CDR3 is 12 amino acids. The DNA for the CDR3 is TGTGCCAGCAGAAACGACAAGTATGGCTACACCTTC. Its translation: CASRNDKYGYTF.

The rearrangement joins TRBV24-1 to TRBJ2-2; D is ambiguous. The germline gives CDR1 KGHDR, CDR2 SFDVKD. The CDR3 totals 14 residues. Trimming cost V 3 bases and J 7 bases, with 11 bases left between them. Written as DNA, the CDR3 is TGTGCCACCAGTGATCCCCTACGTGGCGGGGAGCTGTTTTTT. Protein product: CATSDPLRGGELFF.

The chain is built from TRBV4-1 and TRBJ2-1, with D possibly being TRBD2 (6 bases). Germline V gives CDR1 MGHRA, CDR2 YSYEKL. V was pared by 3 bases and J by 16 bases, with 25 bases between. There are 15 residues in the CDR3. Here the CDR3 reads CASSHSPGAGPTSFF. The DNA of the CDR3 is TGCGCCAGCAGCCATTCGCCTGGTGCGGGACCCACATCTTTCTTC.

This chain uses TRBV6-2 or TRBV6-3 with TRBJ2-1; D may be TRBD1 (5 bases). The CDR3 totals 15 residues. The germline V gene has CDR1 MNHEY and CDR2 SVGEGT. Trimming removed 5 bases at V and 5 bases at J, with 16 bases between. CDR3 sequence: CASSRLQRGNNEQFF. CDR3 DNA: TGTGCCAGCAGTCGACTCCAAAGGGGCAACAATGAGCAGTTCTTC.

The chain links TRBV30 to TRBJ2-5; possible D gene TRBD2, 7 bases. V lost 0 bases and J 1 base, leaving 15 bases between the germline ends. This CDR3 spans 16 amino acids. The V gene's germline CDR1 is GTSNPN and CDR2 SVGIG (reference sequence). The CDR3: CAWSVYGGGLQETQYF. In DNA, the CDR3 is TGTGCCTGGAGTGTTTATGGGGGGGGCCTCCAAGAGACCCAGTACTTC.

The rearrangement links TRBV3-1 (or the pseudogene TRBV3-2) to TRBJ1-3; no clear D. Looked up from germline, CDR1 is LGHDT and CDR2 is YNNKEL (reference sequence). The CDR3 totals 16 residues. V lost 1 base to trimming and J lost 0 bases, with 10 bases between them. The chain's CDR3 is CASSQAQSFSGNTIYF. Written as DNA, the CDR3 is TGTGCCAGCAGCCAAGCACAGAGCTTCTCTGGAAACACCATATATTTT.

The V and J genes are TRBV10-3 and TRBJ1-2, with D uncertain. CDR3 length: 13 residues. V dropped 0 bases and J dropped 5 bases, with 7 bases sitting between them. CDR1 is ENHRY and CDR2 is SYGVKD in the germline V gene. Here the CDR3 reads CAISESEEYGYTF. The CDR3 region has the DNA TGTGCCATCAGTGAGTCGGAGGAATATGGCTACACCTTC.

DNA of the CDR3: TGTGCCAGCAGTCCGCAGACAGGGTCCTACGAGCAGTACTTC. Its translation: CASSPQTGSYEQYF. V gene TRBV6-5 combines with J gene TRBJ2-7; 7 bases line up with TRBD1. V was pared by 5 bases and J by 1 base, with 5 bases of the junction left unmatched. Germline CDR1 and CDR2: MNHEY and SVGAGI. This CDR3 contains 14 residues.

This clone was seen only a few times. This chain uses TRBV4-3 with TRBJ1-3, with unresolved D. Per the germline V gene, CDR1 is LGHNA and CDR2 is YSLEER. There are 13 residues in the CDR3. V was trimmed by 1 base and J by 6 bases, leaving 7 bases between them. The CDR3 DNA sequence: TGCGCCAGCAGCCAAGTGCAGTTAAACACCATATATTTT. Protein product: CASSQVQLNTIYF.

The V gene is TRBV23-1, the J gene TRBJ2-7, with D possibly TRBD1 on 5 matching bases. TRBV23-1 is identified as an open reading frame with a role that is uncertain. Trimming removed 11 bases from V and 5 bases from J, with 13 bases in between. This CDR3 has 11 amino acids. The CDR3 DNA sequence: TGCGCCCCCCCCAGGGTCGACGAGCAGTACTTC. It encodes CAPPRVDEQYF.

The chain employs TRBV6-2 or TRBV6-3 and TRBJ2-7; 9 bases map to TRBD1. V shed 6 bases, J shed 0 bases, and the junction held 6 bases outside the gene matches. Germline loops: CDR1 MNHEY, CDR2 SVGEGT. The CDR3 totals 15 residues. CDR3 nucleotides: TGTGCCAGCAGCCAAGGACAGGGGAGCTCCTACGAGCAGTACTTC. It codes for CASSQGQGSSYEQYF.

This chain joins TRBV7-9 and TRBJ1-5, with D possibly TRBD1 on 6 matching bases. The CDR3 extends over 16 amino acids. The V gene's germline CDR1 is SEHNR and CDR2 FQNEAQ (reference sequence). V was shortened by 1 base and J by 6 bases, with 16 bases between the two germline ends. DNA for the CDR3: TGTGCCAGCAGCTTAGGAGGGGGAGAATGGGGTCAGCCCCAGCATTTT. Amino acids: CASSLGGGEWGQPQHF. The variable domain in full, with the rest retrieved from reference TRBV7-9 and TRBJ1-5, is DTGVSQNPRHKITKRGQNVTFRCDPISEHNRLYWYRQTLGQGPEFLTYFQNEAQLEKSRLLSDRFSAERPKGSFSTLEIQRTEQGDSAMYLCASSLGGGEWGQPQHFGDGTRLSIL.

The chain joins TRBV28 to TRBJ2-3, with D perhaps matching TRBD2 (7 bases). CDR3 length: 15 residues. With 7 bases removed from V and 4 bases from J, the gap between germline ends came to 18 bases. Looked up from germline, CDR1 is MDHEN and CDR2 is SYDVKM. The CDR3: CASISGGASADTQYF. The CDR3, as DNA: TGTGCCAGCATCAGTGGGGGGGCCTCGGCAGATACGCAGTATTTT.